A selection of T cell receptor beta chains follows, all from one sample in a study of cytomegalovirus exposure and HLA in healthy donors. Here immunoSEQ multiplex PCR was the method, and the copy in TCRdb shows in-frame clones only, minus some. The sample includes approximately 120,000 clones, approximately 81% of them seen just once. Sequencing was carried out using PBMCs. The source of these receptors is a woman aged 25 to 39 in good health and CMV-seronegative. Both conserved end residues are part of each CDR3. D genes are given only for firm matches. Size is stated for part of the rows, as once, few or many counts, or as a class when the clone is expanded.

TRBJ2-1,TRBV2,NA,NA,15,TGTGCCAGCAGTGATCCGTGGAGCTCCTACAATGAGCAGTTCTTC,CASSDPWSSYNEQFF
TRBJ1-1,TRBV5-5,NA,NA,13,TGTGCCAGCAGCTGGGCAGGGGCCACTGAAGCTTTCTTT,CASSWAGATEAFF
TRBJ2-2,TRBV5-4,NA,TRBD2,16,TGTGCCAGCAGCCCCGGGAGGAGCGCGAACACCGGGGAGCTGTTTTTT,CASSPGRSANTGELFF
TRBJ1-1,TRBV2,NA,TRBD1,15,TGTGCCAGCAGTGCTTCGGGACAGCCGAACACTGAAGCTTTCTTT,CASSASGQPNTEAFF
TRBJ2-7,TRBV11-2,NA,NA,13,TGTGCCAGCAGCCTAGAAGTACTCAACGAGCAGTACTTC,CASSLEVLNEQYF
TRBJ2-2,TRBV19,NA,TRBD1,14,TGTGCCAGTGCCGCGGGACAGGGGACCGGGGAGCTGTTTTTT,CASAAGQGTGELFF
TRBJ2-1,TRBV29-1,few,NA,14,TGCAGCGTTGCATTGGTTCTAATAGACAATGAGCAGTTCTTC,CSVALVLIDNEQFF
TRBJ2-5,TRBV6-6,NA,NA,11,TGTGCCAGCAGGTATCAAGAGACCCAGTACTTC,CASRYQETQYF
TRBJ2-3,TRBV5-6,NA,TRBD2,15,TGTGCCAGCAGCTTGAGGACTAGCGGCACAGATACGCAGTATTTT,CASSLRTSGTDTQYF
TRBJ2-2,TRBV9,NA,NA,15,TGTGCCAGCAGCGTAGAGAACGACGGAGTCGGGGAGCTGTTTTTT,CASSVENDGVGELFF
TRBJ2-2,TRBV7-6,NA,NA,15,TGTGCCAGCAGTCTAGCGATTATAAGGACCGGGGAGCTGTTTTTT,CASSLAIIRTGELFF
TRBJ1-5,TRBV10-1,NA,TRBD1,15,TGCGCCAGCAAATTGGGGACAGGGGACAATCAGCCCCAGCATTTT,CASKLGTGDNQPQHF
TRBJ1-3,TRBV28,NA,TRBD1,16,TGTGCCAGCAGTTTATCCGCGGGACAGGGGCGAAACACCATATATTTT,CASSLSAGQGRNTIYF
TRBJ2-7,TRBV4-1,NA,TRBD1,15,TGCGCCAGCAGCCAAGGACAGGGGGCCCGCTACGAGCAGTACTTC,CASSQGQGARYEQYF
TRBJ1-3,TRBV9,NA,NA,16,TGTGCCAGCAGCGTAGAATACGGGATCTCCGGAAACACCATATATTTT,CASSVEYGISGNTIYF
TRBJ2-4,TRBV19,NA,NA,19,TGTGCCAGTAGGGAGGGAGGAGGGACAGCCTCCATAGCCAAAAACATTCAGTACTTC,CASREGGGTASIAKNIQYF
TRBJ2-1,TRBV5-1,NA,TRBD2,16,TGCGCCAGCAGAACGGGTAGCGGGAGGGCGGTCAATGAGCAGTTCTTC,CASRTGSGRAVNEQFF
TRBJ1-6,TRBV4-1,NA,TRBD1,16,TGCGCCAGCAGCCAAGTCCGGACAGGGAATAATTCACCCCTCCACTTT,CASSQVRTGNNSPLHF
TRBJ1-2,TRBV2,NA,NA,16,TGTGCCAGCAGTGAGGCGGGGGACCAAACTGGGAAAGGCTACACCTTC,CASSEAGDQTGKGYTF
TRBJ1-1,TRBV19,NA,TRBD1,13,TGTGCCTTACAAGGGACAGGCCACACTGAAGCTTTCTTT,CALQGTGHTEAFF
TRBJ2-7,TRBV4-1,NA,NA,17,TGCGCCAGCAGCCAACGCCCCACTAGCAACTCACCCTACGAGCAGTACTTC,CASSQRPTSNSPYEQYF
TRBJ2-5,TRBV2,few,TRBD2,11,TGTGTCGATACTAGCGGAGAGACCCAGTACTTC,CVDTSGETQYF
TRBJ2-7,TRBV5-6,NA,TRBD2,18,TGTGCCAGCAGCACGGGACTAGCGGGAGGGCCTGGGTGGTACGAGCAGTACTTC,CASSTGLAGGPGWYEQYF
TRBJ1-3,TRBV5-4,NA,NA,14,TGTGCCAGCAGCTTGGGGGGCGCCGGAAACACCATATATTTT,CASSLGGAGNTIYF
TRBJ2-1,TRBV7-3,NA,NA,14,TGTGCCAGCAGCCCCACTAGTAACATCCATGAGCAGTTCTTC,CASSPTSNIHEQFF
TRBJ1-5,TRBV6-4,NA,TRBD1,16,TGTGCCAGCAGTGATCCCGACAGGGCTAGAAATCAGCCCCAGCATTTT,CASSDPDRARNQPQHF
TRBJ2-1,TRBV30,once,NA,15,TGTGCCTGGAGCTTTGGGCAGGGCACCTACAATGAGCAGTTCTTC,CAWSFGQGTYNEQFF
TRBJ2-3,TRBV5-1,NA,TRBD1,14,TGCGCCAGCAGGACGGGACAGGCCACAGATACGCAGTATTTT,CASRTGQATDTQYF
TRBJ2-3,TRBV12-5,NA,TRBD2,15,TGTGCTAGTGGTACTAGCGGGAGTCTCGTAGATACGCAGTATTTT,CASGTSGSLVDTQYF
TRBJ2-3,TRBV4-1,NA,TRBD2,16,TGCGCCAGCAGCCAAGTTTGGACTAGCGGCACAGATACGCAGTATTTT,CASSQVWTSGTDTQYF
TRBJ2-7,TRBV28,NA,TRBD1,13,TGTGCCAGCTTGGACAGGGGGACCTACGAGCAGTACTTC,CASLDRGTYEQYF
TRBJ2-1,TRBV19,NA,NA,14,TGTGCCAGTAGTATTCGAGGGAGGTACAATGAGCAGTTCTTC,CASSIRGRYNEQFF
TRBJ1-3,TRBV28,NA,TRBD1,14,TGTGCCAGCAGGACAGGGGGCATTGGAAACACCATATATTTT,CASRTGGIGNTIYF
TRBJ2-1,TRBV11-3,NA,NA,14,TGTGCCAGCACCACCGGAGGGCCCAATGCGGAGCAGTTCTTC,CASTTGGPNAEQFF
TRBJ2-5,TRBV18,once,TRBD2,15,TGTGCCAGCTCAACTATAGCGGGAGGCGGGGAGACCCAGTACTTC,CASSTIAGGGETQYF
TRBJ2-7,TRBV28,NA,NA,12,TGTGCCAGCCGCCGGGATCCCTACGAGCAGTACTTC,CASRRDPYEQYF
TRBJ2-3,TRBV15,few,TRBD1,16,TGTGCCACCAGCAGAGGGGGGACAGGGGGCGAAGATACGCAGTATTTT,CATSRGGTGGEDTQYF
TRBJ1-4,TRBV5-1,NA,NA,15,TGCGCCAGCAGGGGGGGGCGATTTGCTAATGAAAAACTGTTTTTT,CASRGGRFANEKLFF
TRBJ2-4,TRBV6-1,NA,TRBD1,14,TGTGCCAGCAGTGAATATATGGAGACAGGGATTCAGTACTTC,CASSEYMETGIQYF
TRBJ2-7,TRBV6-5,few,TRBD1,15,TGTGCCAGCAGTACTATGGACAGGGGGTCCTACGAGCAGTACTTC,CASSTMDRGSYEQYF
TRBJ2-1,TRBV2,NA,TRBD2,15,TGTGCCAGCAGACTCCTAGCGGTCGGGTACAATGAGCAGTTCTTC,CASRLLAVGYNEQFF
TRBJ2-7,TRBV15,NA,NA,15,TGTGCCACCGGCAGAGATATTTTAGGGGCGACCGAGCAGTACTTC,CATGRDILGATEQYF
TRBJ2-3,TRBV19,NA,NA,17,TGTGCCAGTAGTATACTTTGGGGACTTGGGACGACAGATACGCAGTATTTT,CASSILWGLGTTDTQYF
TRBJ2-7,TRBV4-2,NA,TRBD2,18,TGTGCCAGCAGCCAAGGACTAGGGACTAGCGTCAGCTCCTACGAGCAGTACTTC,CASSQGLGTSVSSYEQYF
TRBJ2-7,TRBV18,once,NA,16,TGTGCCAGCTCACCGAACGGGCTAGCGTCAGGTGGTGAGCAGTACTTC,CASSPNGLASGGEQYF
TRBJ2-5,TRBV9,NA,NA,16,TGTGCCAGCAGCCCCGGAATAGCAGCCGTCCAAGAGACCCAGTACTTC,CASSPGIAAVQETQYF
TRBJ2-1,TRBV11-2,NA,TRBD2,17,TGTGCCAGCAGCTTTCTACCGAGACTAGCGGAACACAATGAGCAGTTCTTC,CASSFLPRLAEHNEQFF
TRBJ2-3,TRBV27,NA,TRBD2,16,TGTGCCAGCAGTTTGACTAGCGGGGCCGGCACAGATACGCAGTATTTT,CASSLTSGAGTDTQYF
TRBJ1-4,TRBV7-7,NA,TRBD1,20,TGTGCCAGCAGCTTAAAGGAAGACAGGGACGGGGTTTCAGCTAATGAAAAACTGTTTTTT,CASSLKEDRDGVSANEKLFF
TRBJ2-7,TRBV6-5,NA,TRBD1,15,TGTGCCAGCAGTCCATCTCAGGGGGCGACTTTCGAGCAGTACTTC,CASSPSQGATFEQYF
TRBJ2-4,TRBV6-1,NA,TRBD1,15,TGTGCCAGCAGTGAAAGTGGGACAGGGCTAGACATTCAGTACTTC,CASSESGTGLDIQYF